What follows describes a single T cell receptor beta chain. Antigen: not known. This sample is drawn from a study of shared clonotypes between healthy human individuals. Study results and limitations: Naive subsets typically showed greater estimated richness than memory subsets. The genetic and exposure-history diversity represented was limited by few donors.

CDR3 length equals 17 residues. Germline CDR1 is SGHNT and CDR2 is YYREEE (reference sequence). With V trimmed by 2 bases and J by 3 bases, 11 bases remained unmatched. The assay was immunoSEQ multiplex PCR, and TCRdb's table has in-frame clones only and misses some. The sample holds about a million clones, approximately 75% seen once. J is TRBJ2-1 and V is TRBV5-4; 7 nucleotides align to TRBD2. Sample: memory CD4+ T cells from PBMCs. As to subset: CD45RA-negative fraction. This receptor was obtained from a man aged 18 to 29 in good health. Some clones in this sample may be carry-over from other donors' samples. CDR3 loop: CASSFGGGGSSYNEQFF. Here the CDR3 DNA reads TGTGCCAGCAGCTTCGGGGGTGGCGGGAGCAGCTACAATGAGCAGTTCTTC.